Listed here are 24 T cell receptor beta chains from one sample, sequenced in a study of T cell repertoires in cytomegalovirus infection. MiXCR, applied by TCRdb to the reads, yields one record per CDR3 protein. The sample has 30,000 to 40,000 distinct CDR3 sequences, roughly 49% seen once; the top ten hold about 93%. Their recognized antigens are unknown. The sequencing here drew on CD8+ T cells from cultured PBMCs, taken from culture after CMV antigen stimulation. The receptors derive from a human donor in good health (CMV status not recorded). Some clones in this sample may be carry-over from other donors' samples.

The CDR3 bases are TGTGCCAGCAGTCCGCTTGTAGCGGTCGACAATGAGCAGTTCTTC. It encodes CASSPLVAVDNEQFF. This sequence joins TRBV27 and TRBJ2-1, with D perhaps matching TRBD2 (6 bases). The V and J ends lost 5 bases and 5 bases respectively, with 16 bases between them. Germline lookup yields CDR1 MNHEY and CDR2 SMNVEV (reference sequence). The CDR3 runs to 15 residues.

The chain links TRBV19 to TRBJ2-3; TRBD2 aligns across 7 bases. Trimming at V came to 4 bases and at J to 6 bases, leaving 10 bases not matched to a gene. Germline lookup yields CDR1 LNHDA and CDR2 SQIVND (reference sequence). There are 15 residues in the CDR3. DNA for the CDR3: TGTGCCAGTAGTAAAGGGACTATCGCGGGGGATACGCAGTATTTT. Translation: CASSKGTIAGDTQYF.

The chain links TRBV9 to TRBJ1-2; D might be TRBD1 (5 bases). CDR1 is SGDLS and CDR2 is YYNGEE in the germline V gene. This CDR3 region has 13 residues. The ends were cut back, 2 bases at V and 4 bases at J, with 9 bases in the middle. CDR3 loop: CASSVPGGYGYTF. For the CDR3, the DNA is TGTGCCAGCAGCGTTCCGGGGGGCTATGGCTACACCTTC. Filled out from reference TRBV9 and TRBJ1-2, the complete variable domain reads DSGVTQTPKHLITATGQRVTLRCSPRSGDLSVYWYQQSLDQGLQFLIQYYNGEERAKGNILERFSAQQFPDLHSELNLSSLELGDSALYFCASSVPGGYGYTFGSGTRLTVV.

J is TRBJ2-1 and V is TRBV6-1; 8 nucleotides agree with TRBD2. Germline loops: CDR1 MNHNS, CDR2 SASEGT. This CDR3 contains 16 residues. V dropped 4 bases and J dropped 5; count of bases not matched to a gene: 10. This CDR3 is CASSVTGLVGDNEQFF. Here the CDR3 DNA reads TGTGCCAGCAGTGTGACGGGACTAGTGGGGGACAATGAGCAGTTCTTC.

This clonotype has at least ten counts. J is TRBJ1-1 and V is TRBV7-6, with TRBD1 as a possible D gene (5 bases). Looked up from germline, CDR1 is SGHVS and CDR2 is FNYEAQ. This CDR3 spans 13 amino acids. V lost 1 base, J lost 10 bases, and 13 bases lay in between. Written as DNA, the CDR3 is TGTGCCAGCAGCTTAGGTGGGGCCGGAGGAGCTTTCTTT. Translated, it gives CASSLGGAGGAFF.

This CDR3 is CASSSGLAGIYEQYF. The CDR3 DNA reads as TGTGCCAGCAGCTCTGGACTAGCGGGGATCTACGAGCAGTACTTC. The chain joins TRBV7-6 to TRBJ2-7, with 12 nucleotides matching TRBD2. The CDR3 has 15 amino acids. Germline loops: CDR1 SGHVS, CDR2 FNYEAQ. Germline trimming cut 4 bases from V and 3 bases from J; bases unmatched to any gene: 4.

This clonotype was found many times. The chain links TRBV7-9 to TRBJ2-5; 11 bases are a match to TRBD2. The CDR3 consists of 14 residues. CDR1 SEHNR and CDR2 FQNEAQ come from the germline V gene (reference sequence). With V trimmed by 7 bases and J by 2 bases, 3 bases remained unmatched. For the CDR3, the DNA is TGTGCCAGCAAGGGACTAGCGGAACAAGAGACCCAGTACTTC. Encoded protein: CASKGLAEQETQYF.

This chain connects TRBV10-2 to TRBJ1-5, with no clear D. The CDR3 consists of 14 residues. The V gene's germline CDR1 is WSHSY and CDR2 SAAADI. Trimming took off 8 bases at V and 2 bases at J, with 13 bases between the two ends. The CDR3 bases are TGCGCCAGCCAAAAGTGGATGGGCAATCAGCCCCAGCATTTT. Encoded protein: CASQKWMGNQPQHF.

This clonotype was seen only a few times. The chain combines TRBV7-8 with TRBJ1-6; D is undetermined. The CDR3 spans 16 residues. V was pared by 2 bases and J by 10 bases, with 18 bases between. Per germline, CDR1 SGHVS and CDR2 FQNEAQ. The CDR3 DNA reads TGTGCCAGCAGCTTACTGGGCGACGGATTAGGATCACCCCTCCACTTT. It is translated as CASSLLGDGLGSPLHF.

The chain is built from TRBV28 and TRBJ1-3, with D maybe TRBD1 (6 bases). Germline values: CDR1 MDHEN, CDR2 SYDVKM. This CDR3 region has 16 residues. The V end lost 5 bases, the J end lost 0 bases, and 14 bases lay between the germline ends. The DNA of the CDR3 is TGTGCCAGCAGTCCCCGACAGGCAAACTCTGGAAACACCATATATTTT. Translation: CASSPRQANSGNTIYF.

This clonotype was seen a few times. The chain employs TRBV7-9 and TRBJ1-4, with D hard to call. Germline CDR1 reads SEHNR; CDR2 reads FQNEAQ (reference sequence). The CDR3 covers 18 residues. V lost 3 bases and J lost 0, with 17 bases in between. Here the CDR3 DNA reads TGTGCCAGCAGCTTTAGGGCATCAGATCCTGCAACTAATGAAAAACTGTTTTTT. Translated: CASSFRASDPATNEKLFF.

The gene calls are TRBV14 and TRBJ1-1; D is ambiguous. From germline, CDR1 is SGHDN and CDR2 FVKESK. The CDR3 runs 14 residues. V was cut by 1 base and J by 4 bases, with 10 bases left in between. The CDR3 DNA is TGTGCCAGCAGCCAAGGGTGGCTGGGCACTGAAGCTTTCTTT. Protein product: CASSQGWLGTEAFF.

In this sample, this clonotype turned up a few times. J is TRBJ2-1 and V is TRBV13, with 7 positions matching TRBD2. CDR1 PRHDT and CDR2 FYEKMQ come from the germline V gene (reference sequence). The CDR3 loop spans 15 amino acids. Germline trimming cut 0 bases from V and 1 base from J; bases unmatched to any gene: 0. CDR3 sequence reads: CASSLGGGSYNEQFF. Written as DNA, the CDR3 is TGTGCCAGCAGCTTAGGCGGGGGGTCCTACAATGAGCAGTTCTTC.

The V call is TRBV7-9, the J call TRBJ2-1; 9 nucleotides agree with TRBD1. This CDR3 comprises 16 residues. The J segment lost 3 bases and the V segment lost 5 bases, leaving 8 bases of the junction unmatched. Germline V lookup: CDR1 SEHNR, CDR2 FQNEAQ (reference sequence). The CDR3 loop reads CASSLSGTGSYNEQFF. Written as DNA, the CDR3 is TGTGCCAGCAGCCTTTCCGGGACAGGGAGCTACAATGAGCAGTTCTTC.

This clonotype was observed a handful of times. V gene TRBV29-1 combines with J gene TRBJ2-7, with D possibly matching TRBD2 (8 bases). This CDR3 has 14 amino acids. Germline V lookup: CDR1 SQVTM, CDR2 ANQGSEA. Trimming took 3 bases from V and 5 from J, leaving 17 bases between them. The CDR3 protein is CSVEGTRGRDEQYF. CDR3 nucleotide sequence: TGCAGCGTTGAGGGGACTAGGGGGCGAGACGAGCAGTACTTC.

In its sample, this clonotype was seen many times. This chain's CDR3 is CASSPDRGNEQFF. The CDR3 nucleotides are TGTGCCAGCAGTCCTGACAGGGGCAATGAGCAGTTCTTC. The chain couples TRBV14 to TRBJ2-1; 8 nucleotides line up with TRBD1. From germline, CDR1 is SGHDN and CDR2 FVKESK. After removal of 6 bases from V and 6 bases from J, the junction contained 4 bases not matched to a gene. The CDR3 runs to 13 residues.

The chain links TRBV28 to TRBJ1-1; D ambiguous. Looked up from germline, CDR1 is MDHEN and CDR2 is SYDVKM. The germline V and J ends were trimmed by 5 bases and 1 base, with 8 bases remaining between them. This CDR3 comprises 13 residues. The CDR3 loop reads CASSEPPNTEAFF. In DNA form, the CDR3 reads TGTGCCAGCAGTGAGCCTCCGAACACTGAAGCTTTCTTT.

The sample holds a few counts of this clonotype. The V and J genes are TRBV12-3 or TRBV12-4 and TRBJ1-4; tentative D call: TRBD1 (5 bases). V lost 5 bases, J lost 15 bases, and 16 bases lay in between. CDR3 length equals 12 residues. This chain's CDR3 is CASSPSQVPVFF. CDR3 nucleotide sequence: TGTGCCAGCAGTCCTTCACAGGTCCCGGTGTTTTTT.

J is TRBJ2-1 and V is TRBV7-2; D is undetermined. The V end was cut by 5 bases, the J end by 8 bases, with 22 bases between. Looked up from germline, CDR1 is SGHTA and CDR2 is FQGNSA. The CDR3 has 16 residues. The CDR3 bases are TGTGCCAGCAGCAACTTAGCCGTAGCTAGAAGGGATGAGCAGTTCTTC. Protein sequence: CASSNLAVARRDEQFF.

This clonotype has more than one count but fewer than ten. The chain is built from TRBV10-2 and TRBJ1-5; a weak D match, TRBD1 (5 bases). The CDR3 covers 13 residues. CDR1 and CDR2 (germline): WSHSY, SAAADI. V shed 6 bases and J shed 5 bases, with 11 bases lying between them. The CDR3 sequence: CASSGTADQPQHF. DNA of the CDR3: TGCGCCAGCAGCGGGACCGCCGATCAGCCCCAGCATTTT.

The V call is TRBV6-8, the J call TRBJ2-3; TRBD2 agrees at 12 bases. Germline V CDR1 and CDR2: MNHGY, SAAAGT. Germline trimming cut 5 bases from V and 1 base from J; bases unmatched to any gene: 4. The CDR3 spans 16 residues. The CDR3 DNA follows: TGTGCCAGCAGTATCAGACTAGCGGGGGGCACAGATACGCAGTATTTT. It is translated as CASSIRLAGGTDTQYF.

V usage is TRBV28 and J usage is TRBJ2-7; D remains ambiguous. Germline CDR1 reads MDHEN; CDR2 reads SYDVKM. The CDR3 has 12 residues. Trimming shortened V by 1 base and J by 5 bases, and 6 bases separated the two germline ends. This chain's CDR3 is CASSLYGDEQYF. The CDR3 coding sequence is TGTGCCAGCAGTTTATATGGAGACGAGCAGTACTTC.

The chain couples TRBV6-5 to TRBJ2-5; weak D call: TRBD1 (6 bases). Germline lookup yields CDR1 MNHEY and CDR2 SVGAGI. Trimming cost V 6 bases and J 5 bases, with 16 bases left between them. This CDR3 contains 14 residues. As DNA, the CDR3 is TGTGCCAGCAGCGCCTCGGTGGGGGCGGAGACCCAGTACTTC. Residues: CASSASVGAETQYF.

With respect to this clonotype: Relative to the germline gene, one junction end is altered; a read error may explain this. The chain is built from TRBV24-1 and TRBJ1-2; a weak D match, TRBD1 (5 bases). From germline, CDR1 is KGHDR and CDR2 SFDVKD. The length of the CDR3 is 16 residues. This chain's CDR3 is CSTSDSVAGDTGGYTF. CDR3 nucleotides: TGTTCCACCAGTGACTCAGTGGCGGGGGATACCGGTGGCTACACCTTC.